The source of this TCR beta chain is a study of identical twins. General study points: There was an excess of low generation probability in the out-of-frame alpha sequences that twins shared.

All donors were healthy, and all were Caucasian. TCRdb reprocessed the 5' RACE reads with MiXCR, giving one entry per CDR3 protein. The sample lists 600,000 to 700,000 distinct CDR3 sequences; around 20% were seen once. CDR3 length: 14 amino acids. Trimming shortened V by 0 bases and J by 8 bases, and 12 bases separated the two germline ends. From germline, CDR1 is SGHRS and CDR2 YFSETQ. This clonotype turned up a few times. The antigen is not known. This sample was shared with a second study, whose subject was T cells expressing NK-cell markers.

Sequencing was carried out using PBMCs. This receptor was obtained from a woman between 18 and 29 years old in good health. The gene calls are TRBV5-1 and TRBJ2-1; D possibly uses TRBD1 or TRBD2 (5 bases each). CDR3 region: CASSLGPGSDEQFF. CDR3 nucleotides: TGCGCCAGCAGCTTGGGTCCAGGGAGCGATGAGCAGTTCTTC.